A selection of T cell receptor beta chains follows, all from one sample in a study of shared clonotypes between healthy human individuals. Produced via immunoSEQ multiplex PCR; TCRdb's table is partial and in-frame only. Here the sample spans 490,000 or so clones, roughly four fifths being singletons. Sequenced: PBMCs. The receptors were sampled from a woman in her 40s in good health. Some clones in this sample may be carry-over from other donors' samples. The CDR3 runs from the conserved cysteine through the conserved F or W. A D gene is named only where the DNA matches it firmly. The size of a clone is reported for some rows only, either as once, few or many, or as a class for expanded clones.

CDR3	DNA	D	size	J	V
CANSYSQGTTEAFF	TGTGCCAACAGTTACTCGCAGGGCACCACTGAAGCTTTCTTT	-	-	TRBJ1-1	TRBV6-5
CASSPRMNTEAFF	TGTGCCAGCAGTCCCCGAATGAACACTGAAGCTTTCTTT	-	-	TRBJ1-1	TRBV28
CSVIGGREDLSYNEQFF	TGCAGCGTTATCGGGGGGCGGGAGGACCTCTCCTACAATGAGCAGTTCTTC	TRBD2	once	TRBJ2-1	TRBV29-1
CASSRGRALTDTQYF	TGTGCCAGCAGTCGCGGGAGGGCCTTAACAGATACGCAGTATTTT	TRBD2	-	TRBJ2-3	TRBV7-2
CASSADREVNEKLFF	TGTGCCAGTAGTGCCGACAGAGAAGTTAATGAAAAACTGTTTTTT	-	-	TRBJ1-4	TRBV19
CASSLDGWGVNEQFF	TGTGCCAGCAGCTTAGACGGATGGGGGGTTAATGAGCAGTTCTTC	-	-	TRBJ2-1	TRBV7-9
CASSLEGGGNNEQFF	TGTGCCAGCAGCTTAGAGGGGGGAGGAAATAATGAGCAGTTCTTC	-	-	TRBJ2-1	TRBV11-3
CASRQYTDTQYF	TGTGCCAGCCGACAGTACACAGATACGCAGTATTTT	-	-	TRBJ2-3	TRBV2
CASSPPGRPQHF	TGTGCCAGCAGCCCACCCGGGCGGCCCCAGCATTTT	-	-	TRBJ1-5	TRBV7-2
CASSVGAGTGRVGTQYF	TGTGCCAGCAGCGTCGGGGCCGGGACAGGGAGAGTGGGTACGCAGTATTTT	TRBD1	few	TRBJ2-3	TRBV9
CATSRDRGSRGQYF	TGTGCCACCAGCAGAGATCGGGGGTCAAGGGGGCAGTACTTC	-	-	TRBJ2-7	TRBV15
CASSPFTGELFF	TGTGCCAGCTCACCTTTCACCGGGGAGCTGTTTTTT	-	few	TRBJ2-2	TRBV18
CASSLVLAWDTQYF	TGTGCCAGCAGCTTAGTGCTAGCGTGGGATACGCAGTATTTT	-	-	TRBJ2-3	TRBV7-9
CASRLYQETQYF	TGCGCCAGCAGGTTGTACCAAGAGACCCAGTACTTC	-	-	TRBJ2-5	TRBV5-1
CASSLGTATQETQYF	TGTGCCAGCAGCTTAGGGACAGCAACGCAAGAGACCCAGTACTTC	-	few	TRBJ2-5	TRBV7-9
CASSLRGSREEQYF	TGCGCCAGCAGCTTGCGGGGGAGCAGGGAAGAGCAGTACTTC	-	-	TRBJ2-7	TRBV5-1
CASRRGQQETQYF	TGTGCCAGCAGGCGGGGACAACAAGAGACCCAGTACTTC	-	-	TRBJ2-5	TRBV7-2
CASSARDTQYF	TGTGCCAGCAGCGCTCGAGATACGCAGTATTTT	-	-	TRBJ2-3	TRBV9
CASSFSGNQPQHF	TGTGCCAGCAGCTTCTCAGGGAATCAGCCCCAGCACTTT	-	-	TRBJ1-5	TRBV7-6
CASSKVLGWTSAKYEQYF	TGTGCCAGCAGCAAAGTTCTGGGGTGGACTAGCGCAAAATACGAGCAGTACTTC	-	-	TRBJ2-7	TRBV21-1
CASSPGLGTSGSGTSYEQYF	TGTGCCAGCTCACCAGGGTTAGGGACTAGCGGGAGTGGGACCTCCTACGAGCAGTACTTC	TRBD2	-	TRBJ2-7	TRBV18
CASSHQTSGGEQFF	TGTGCCAGCAGCCACCAAACTAGCGGTGGTGAGCAGTTCTTC	TRBD2	-	TRBJ2-1	TRBV11-2
CASSPGLAAYEQYF	TGTGCCAGCAGTCCGGGACTAGCGGCCTACGAGCAGTACTTC	TRBD2	-	TRBJ2-7	TRBV27
CASSYSGLGTDTQYF	TGTGCCAGCAGCTATAGCGGGCTAGGCACAGATACGCAGTATTTT	TRBD2	-	TRBJ2-3	TRBV11-1
CASSLAEGTEAFF	TGTGCCAGCAGCTTAGCCGAGGGGACTGAAGCTTTCTTT	-	-	TRBJ1-1	TRBV7-2
CATPGGYSGANVLTF	TGTGCCACCCCGGGGGGATACTCTGGGGCCAACGTCCTGACTTTC	TRBD2	-	TRBJ2-6	TRBV7-9
CASSSLINGWNTEAFF	TGTGCCAGCAGTTCCCTGATCAATGGTTGGAACACTGAAGCTTTCTTT	-	-	TRBJ1-1	TRBV6-5
CASSQEWGRGQPQHF	TGCGCCAGCAGCCAAGAATGGGGGCGCGGTCAGCCCCAGCATTTT	-	-	TRBJ1-5	TRBV4-1
CASSQGNSYEQYF	TGTGCCAGCAGCCAAGGCAACTCCTACGAGCAGTACTTC	-	few	TRBJ2-7	TRBV14
CSVELSDNEQFF	TGCAGCGTTGAACTGTCGGACAATGAGCAGTTCTTC	-	few	TRBJ2-1	TRBV29-1
CAWDRSYEQYF	TGTGCGTGGGATCGCTCCTACGAGCAGTACTTC	-	-	TRBJ2-7	TRBV30
CSVKLGQETQYF	TGCAGCGTTAAGCTGGGTCAAGAGACCCAGTACTTC	-	-	TRBJ2-5	TRBV29-1
CASKGLAGADTQYF	TGTGCCAGCAAAGGACTAGCTGGGGCAGATACGCAGTATTTT	TRBD2	-	TRBJ2-3	TRBV6-6